Listed below are T cell receptor beta chains from one sample, sequenced in a study of shared clonotypes between healthy human individuals. Using immunoSEQ multiplex PCR, the repertoire was profiled, and TCRdb retains in-frame clones only, with some absent. In the table there are about 2.1 million clones, 93% of which are singletons. Sequencing used naive CD8+ T cells from PBMCs. These receptor sequences come from a man aged 18 to 30 in good health. Some clones in this sample may be carry-over from other donors' samples. CDR3s include the opening cysteine and the closing phenylalanine or tryptophan. The D gene is left open where the match is weak. Where a row states a size, it is once, few, many or the class of an expanded clone; other rows omit it.

J gene	D gene	clone size	V gene	CDR3 DNA	CDR3 protein
TRBJ2-7	-	-	TRBV29-1	TGCAGCGTCCTTGGACAAGTCTACGAGCAGTACTTC	CSVLGQVYEQYF
TRBJ2-7	-	-	TRBV5-1	TGCGCCAGCAGCTTGGTCGGCCACGAGCAGTACTTC	CASSLVGHEQYF
TRBJ1-3	-	-	TRBV29-1	TGCAGCGTCTATCCCTTGGACACCAACTCTGGAAACACCATATATTTT	CSVYPLDTNSGNTIYF
TRBJ2-7	-	-	TRBV4-1	TGCGCCAGCAGCCAAGTCTCCGAGGCGAACTACGAGCAGTACTTC	CASSQVSEANYEQYF
TRBJ2-1	-	-	TRBV11-2	TGTGCCAGCACCGACTCCCCTTACAATGAGCAGTTCTTC	CASTDSPYNEQFF
TRBJ2-1	-	-	TRBV10-3	TGTGCCATCAGTGAGTCCCGGCCGCAGAGCTCCTACAATGAGCAGTTCTTC	CAISESRPQSSYNEQFF
TRBJ1-2	-	-	TRBV9	TGTGCCAGCAGCTCCATGATCGGGGCCGCCGGTGGCTACACCTTC	CASSSMIGAAGGYTF
TRBJ2-3	-	once	TRBV4-3	TGCGCCAGCAGCCAAGGAGGGGGCACAGATACGCAGTATTTT	CASSQGGGTDTQYF
TRBJ1-2	-	-	TRBV28	TGTGCCAGCAGTTTATATAGGACAAATAACTATGGCTACACCTTC	CASSLYRTNNYGYTF
TRBJ1-1	-	-	TRBV7-8	TGTGCCAGCAGCCCCCAGAACACTGAAGCTTTCTTT	CASSPQNTEAFF
TRBJ2-7	-	-	TRBV29-1	TGCAGCGTCGCCGGGACACCGAGGAAGAGCGAGCAGTACTTC	CSVAGTPRKSEQYF
TRBJ2-7	-	once	TRBV6-1	TGTGCCAGCATGGGACTCCCCAGCGAGCAGTACTTC	CASMGLPSEQYF
TRBJ2-7	TRBD2	-	TRBV27	TGTGCCAGCAGTCCCCTAGCGGGAGGGGCTACCTACGAGCAGTACTTC	CASSPLAGGATYEQYF
TRBJ2-2	-	-	TRBV27	TGTGCCAGCAGGGCCCCGCTGAACACCGGGGAGCTGTTTTTT	CASRAPLNTGELFF
TRBJ1-1	-	-	TRBV28	TGTGCCAGCAGTTTAGGGTGGGCGAACACTGAAGCTTTCTTT	CASSLGWANTEAFF
TRBJ2-3	TRBD2	-	TRBV10-3	TGTGCCATCAGTGGGAATAGCGGGGGCACAGATACGCAGTATTTT	CAISGNSGGTDTQYF
TRBJ2-2	-	-	TRBV6-1	TGTGCCAGCGCACCCAGGCTCACCGGGGAGCTGTTTTTT	CASAPRLTGELFF
TRBJ2-1	-	once	TRBV12-5	TGTGCTAGTAAGTCGGACCAGATCCAAGGGGGATCCACATCCTACAATGAGCAGTTCTTC	CASKSDQIQGGSTSYNEQFF
TRBJ2-3	-	-	TRBV11-2	TGTGCCAGCAGCCTCATCAGAGGAGATACGCAGTATTTT	CASSLIRGDTQYF
TRBJ2-7	TRBD2	-	TRBV28	TGTGCCAGCAGTCCATCGACTAGCGGGAGGGCCTACGAGCAGTACTTC	CASSPSTSGRAYEQYF
TRBJ2-7	-	-	TRBV21-1	TGTGCCAGCAGCAAACAGTCGGGACAGGTGACCTACGAGCAGTACTTC	CASSKQSGQVTYEQYF
TRBJ2-7	TRBD1	-	TRBV5-1	TGCGCCAGCAGCGAGGGGACAGCTTACGAGCAGTACTTC	CASSEGTAYEQYF
TRBJ2-7	-	-	TRBV28	TGTGCCAGCAGTTCCTACAGGGGAGGTTCCTACGAGCAGTACTTC	CASSSYRGGSYEQYF
TRBJ2-7	-	-	TRBV10-3	TGTGCCATCAGTAATATGAAGGGTTCCGAGCAGTACTTC	CAISNMKGSEQYF
TRBJ2-7	-	-	TRBV5-6	TGTGCCAGCACCCGAGGGGTGACCTACGAGCAGTACTTC	CASTRGVTYEQYF
TRBJ2-2	-	-	TRBV7-6	TGTGCCAGCAGCTTATTAGCCACCTTTGCGAACACCGGGGAGCTGTTTTTT	CASSLLATFANTGELFF
TRBJ2-3	TRBD2	-	TRBV7-3	TGTGCCAGCAGCCCAGCCGGTTTTAGCGGGACGAACACAGATACGCAGTATTTT	CASSPAGFSGTNTDTQYF
TRBJ1-5	TRBD1	-	TRBV27	TGTGCCAGCAGAGGGGGCAGGGGCTTAGTTTCCAGCAATCAGCCCCAGCATTTT	CASRGGRGLVSSNQPQHF
TRBJ1-5	-	-	TRBV15	TGTGCCACCAGCACCAAAACAGGTCAGCCCCAGCATTTT	CATSTKTGQPQHF
TRBJ2-1	TRBD1	-	TRBV28	TGTGCCAGCAGCCCGACCGGGACAGCAAACAATGAGCAGTTCTTC	CASSPTGTANNEQFF
TRBJ2-5	TRBD1	-	TRBV28	TGTGCCAGCAGTCCATCCGGGACAGGGGGAGGAGAGACCCAGTACTTC	CASSPSGTGGGETQYF
TRBJ2-7	-	-	TRBV13	TGTGCCAGCAGCGCCCTCGGGCAGTACCTTCCCTACGAGCAGTACTTC	CASSALGQYLPYEQYF
TRBJ2-2	-	-	TRBV7-9	TGTGCCAGCAGCCCGGTAGGGCCGGCGAACACCGGGGAGCTGTTTTTT	CASSPVGPANTGELFF
TRBJ2-2	-	once	TRBV27	TGTGCCAGCAGTCTCTACACCGGGGAGCTGTTTTTT	CASSLYTGELFF
TRBJ2-7	TRBD2	few	TRBV10-1	TGCGCCAGTTCCCTGGCTAGCGGGACGTACGAGCAGTACTTC	CASSLASGTYEQYF
TRBJ2-7	-	-	TRBV7-9	TGTGCCAGCAGCCGTTACTCCTACGAGCAGTACTTC	CASSRYSYEQYF
TRBJ2-7	-	-	TRBV11-3	TGTGCCAGCAGCATCCCGGGGCCTCAGACCTACGAGCAGTACTTC	CASSIPGPQTYEQYF
TRBJ2-7	-	-	TRBV9	TGTGCCAGCAGCGTAGCGGGTTACTCCTACGAGCAGTACTTC	CASSVAGYSYEQYF
TRBJ1-1	-	-	TRBV30	TGTGCCACCCACAACAGGGAGAACACTGAAGCTTTCTTT	CATHNRENTEAFF
TRBJ2-7	TRBD2	-	TRBV29-1	TGCAGCGTTGAAGATGGGAGGGGCGGTGAGGAAGAGCAGTACTTC	CSVEDGRGGEEEQYF
TRBJ1-2	TRBD1	-	TRBV28	TGTGCCAGCAGTCTCCCTCCCCGGGCAGGGGGCTATGGCTACACCTTC	CASSLPPRAGGYGYTF
TRBJ2-1	-	-	TRBV11-1	TGTGCCAGCAGCCTACTCCCAGACCGGTATGTCAATGAGCAGTTCTTC	CASSLLPDRYVNEQFF
TRBJ2-3	TRBD2	-	TRBV7-3	TGTGCCAGCAGCTTAGGTCTAGCGGGAGCTACAGATACGCAGTATTTT	CASSLGLAGATDTQYF
TRBJ2-1	TRBD2	-	TRBV11-3	TGTGCCAGCAGCTCAAAAGCGGGAAGCTCCTACAATGAGCAGTTCTTC	CASSSKAGSSYNEQFF
TRBJ1-5	-	-	TRBV4-1	TGCGCCAGCAGCCCCCGGGCGATTAATCAGCCCCAGCATTTT	CASSPRAINQPQHF
TRBJ2-5	-	-	TRBV18	TGTGCCAGCTCACCCTCCCGGTCGGTACAAGAGACCCAGTACTTC	CASSPSRSVQETQYF
TRBJ2-7	TRBD1	-	TRBV27	TGTGCCAGCAGTTTGGGGACAGCCTTATCCTACGAGCAGTACTTC	CASSLGTALSYEQYF
TRBJ2-1	TRBD2	once	TRBV7-9	TGTGCCAGCAGCTCAGTAGTAGGGGCGGGAGGATTCTACAATGAGCAGTTCTTC	CASSSVVGAGGFYNEQFF
TRBJ2-1	-	-	TRBV7-8	TGTGCCAGCAGCTTAGTCCCCCCCAACAATGAGCAGTTCTTC	CASSLVPPNNEQFF
TRBJ1-1	TRBD1	once	TRBV2	TGTGCCAGCAGCGCACAGGGGCTTAACACTGAAGCTTTCTTT	CASSAQGLNTEAFF
TRBJ2-3	-	-	TRBV9	TGTGCCAGCAGCCCCAACGCCCAGGGGATTCGGGATACGCAGTATTTT	CASSPNAQGIRDTQYF
TRBJ2-7	-	-	TRBV11-2	TGTGCCAGCAGCTTAACCCCCGGGAGTTCCTACGAGCAGTACTTC	CASSLTPGSSYEQYF
TRBJ2-1	-	once	TRBV29-1	TGCAGCGGGAGGCCCACCTACAATGAGCAGTTCTTC	CSGRPTYNEQFF
TRBJ2-6	-	-	TRBV27	TGTGCCAGCAGACGGACGCCCGAAGAGGGATCTGGGGCCAACGTCCTGACTTTC	CASRRTPEEGSGANVLTF
TRBJ2-3	-	-	TRBV9	TGTGCCAGCAGCGTAGCGGTGGGACCTAGCACAGATACGCAGTATTTT	CASSVAVGPSTDTQYF
TRBJ2-1	TRBD2	-	TRBV7-9	TGTGCCAGCAGCCCGGGGCGGGAGGGTCCAAGCCGGGATGAGCAGTTCTTC	CASSPGREGPSRDEQFF
TRBJ2-7	-	-	TRBV6-1	TGTGCCAGCAGTGAGCTCGGAACGGTCGAGCAGTACTTC	CASSELGTVEQYF
TRBJ2-1	-	-	TRBV13	TGTGCCAGCAGCTTAGTGCTTAGCTCCTACAATGAGCAGTTCTTC	CASSLVLSSYNEQFF
TRBJ2-3	-	-	TRBV19	TGTGCCAGTAGCGGCCCCCCGCAGTATTTT	CASSGPPQYF
TRBJ2-1	TRBD1	-	TRBV30	TGTGCCTGGAGTGTACTGGGACAGGGGGCGCATGTTGGCTCCTACAATGAGCAGTTCTTC	CAWSVLGQGAHVGSYNEQFF